This TCR beta chain is from a study of brain T cells in children with intractable seizures (dated by TCRdb to the early 2020s). About the full investigation: Resected brain tissue from fewer than 60 pediatric epilepsy surgery cases was initially screened for immune gene transcripts with a NanoString immunology panel. Among the roughly twelve selected surgery cases, pre-surgery blood was additionally sequenced for eight, leaving four cases with brain tissue only.

Cut back by 7 bases and 7 bases, the V and J ends lie 18 bases apart. From cysteine to phenylalanine, the CDR3 is 14 amino acids long. The only DNA kept is the CDR3, 42 bases in frame from the first base. The germline V gene provides CDR1 SGHTS and CDR2 YDEGEE. TCR beta chain sequences were generated from genomic DNA using the immunoSEQ assay. The paper's processing steps were these. CDR3 sequences not starting with the conserved framework cysteine at position 104 were manually removed. Clonality was calculated as one minus the normalized Shannon's Diversity Index, with values ranging from 0 (maximal diversity) to 1 (oligoclonal). Chi-squared comparison-of-proportions tests assessed whether the same CDR3 differed in frequency between samples, such as brain versus blood. Public clonotypes were found through immuneACCESS searches, while the VDJdb browser was used to judge similarity to known antiviral clonotypes. Not all clones reach the TCRdb copy of this immuneACCESS table, which keeps in-frame sequences only. Checked studies attribute under half of the gap to unresolved V genes and leave the rest unexplained. V and J calls and clone size are given by that table; D and trimming were obtained from the DNA. The sample table lists about 110,000 clones, roughly 92% of them with a count of one. The ten largest clonotypes hold 3.8% of the sample.

Findings and caveats that apply to the study as a whole: Because pre- and post-surgery blood were sequenced to different depths, clones absent from the pre-surgery sample may reflect undersampling. Viral specificity was inferred only from CDR3 sequence similarity, and patients' HCMV serostatus was unknown.

Read against the paper, the sample's time point label means: resected brain tissue, or blood drawn just prior to surgery. The surgery cases showing the highest brain T cell transcript signatures were chosen for TCR beta chain sequencing of brain tissue and, when available, of blood. Prior to surgery, the patients had been treated with at least one anti-epileptic drug. TCR-sequenced patients were children with drug-resistant epilepsy due to tuberous sclerosis complex, focal cortical dysplasia, Rasmussen encephalitis or hemimegalencephaly. Blood samples were drawn just before the epilepsy surgery. Bulk genomic DNA was extracted from unsorted brain tissue and whole blood with the Monarch genomic DNA purification kit. This clone appeared a single time. Its antigen is not yet known. Nothing much larger sits one base from this clone, and base qualities are not available.

This receptor chain uses TRBV5-8 and TRBJ1-5; the D gene cannot be named for sure. The origin of this receptor is a boy under three years old with hemimegalencephaly and intractable seizures. The input for sequencing was peripheral blood, taken at surgery. The bases read TGTGCCAGCTTATTTGTGGGGAGGACCCAGCCCCAGCATTTT. Its protein is CASLFVGRTQPQHF.